The rows below give T cell receptor beta chains drawn from one sample of a study of blood T cell repertoires in COVID-19. Data came from immunoSEQ multiplex PCR; TCRdb stores just in-frame clones and leaves some out. The table shows roughly 410,000 clones, with around 87% occurring only once. What was sequenced was peripheral blood. The receptor set was obtained from a woman aged 55-70 years with COVID-19, enrolled during active disease. Each CDR3 is given with its conserved first and last residue.

CDR3 protein: CASSQDSFDYEQYF
J gene: TRBJ2-7
V gene: TRBV3-1/TRBV3-2

CDR3 protein: CAIGGESEQFF
J gene: TRBJ2-1
V gene: TRBV10-3

CDR3 protein: CASRFSGGTDTQYF
J gene: TRBJ2-3
V gene: TRBV19

CDR3 protein: CASSEKSGGETQYF
J gene: TRBJ2-5
V gene: TRBV2

CDR3 protein: CASSPLTGAGNTIYF
J gene: TRBJ1-3
V gene: TRBV2

CDR3 protein: CASSEPGQASYEQYF
J gene: TRBJ2-7
V gene: TRBV2

CDR3 protein: CASRWDSSSGNTIYF
J gene: TRBJ1-3
V gene: TRBV19

CDR3 protein: CASGRGVLSYNEQFF
J gene: TRBJ2-1
V gene: TRBV27

CDR3 protein: CASSLGGTGGYEQYF
J gene: TRBJ2-7
V gene: TRBV5-1

CDR3 protein: CASTLTGQGGNSPLHF
J gene: TRBJ1-6
V gene: TRBV2

CDR3 protein: CASSLAAGGQETQYF
J gene: TRBJ2-5
V gene: TRBV7-9

CDR3 protein: CASSLTSRHQPQHF
J gene: TRBJ1-5
V gene: TRBV6-5

CDR3 protein: CASSLQNYGYTF
J gene: TRBJ1-2
V gene: TRBV19

CDR3 protein: CASSLGSTDYGYTF
J gene: TRBJ1-2
V gene: TRBV5-1

CDR3 protein: CASSESRRGGEQFF
J gene: TRBJ2-1
V gene: TRBV10-1